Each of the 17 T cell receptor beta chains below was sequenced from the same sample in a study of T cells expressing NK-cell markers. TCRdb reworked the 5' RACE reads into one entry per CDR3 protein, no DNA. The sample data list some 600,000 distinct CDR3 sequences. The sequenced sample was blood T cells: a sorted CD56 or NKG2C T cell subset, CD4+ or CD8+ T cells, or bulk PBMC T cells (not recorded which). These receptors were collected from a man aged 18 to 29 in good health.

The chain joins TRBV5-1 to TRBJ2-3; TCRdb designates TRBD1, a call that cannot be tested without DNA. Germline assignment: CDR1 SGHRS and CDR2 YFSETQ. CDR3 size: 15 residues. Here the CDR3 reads CASSPRTQNTDTQYF.

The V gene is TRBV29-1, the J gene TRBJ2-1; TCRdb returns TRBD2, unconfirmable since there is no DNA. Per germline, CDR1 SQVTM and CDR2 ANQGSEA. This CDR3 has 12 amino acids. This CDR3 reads CSVGLAGNEQFF.

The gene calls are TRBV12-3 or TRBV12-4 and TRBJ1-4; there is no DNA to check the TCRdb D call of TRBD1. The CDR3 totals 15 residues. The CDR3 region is CASSLPGTGDEKLFF.

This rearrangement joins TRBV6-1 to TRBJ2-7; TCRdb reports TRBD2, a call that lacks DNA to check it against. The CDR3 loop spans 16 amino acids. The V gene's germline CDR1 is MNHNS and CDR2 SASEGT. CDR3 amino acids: CASRGGSWTSTYEQYF.

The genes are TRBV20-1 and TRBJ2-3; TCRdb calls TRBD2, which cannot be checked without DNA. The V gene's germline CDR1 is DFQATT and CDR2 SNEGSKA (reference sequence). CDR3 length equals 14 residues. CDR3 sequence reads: CSARTTSWTDTQYF.

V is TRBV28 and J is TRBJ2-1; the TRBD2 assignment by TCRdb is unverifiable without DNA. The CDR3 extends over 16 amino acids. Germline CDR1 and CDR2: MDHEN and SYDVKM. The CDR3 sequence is CASKSGLADSYNEQFF.

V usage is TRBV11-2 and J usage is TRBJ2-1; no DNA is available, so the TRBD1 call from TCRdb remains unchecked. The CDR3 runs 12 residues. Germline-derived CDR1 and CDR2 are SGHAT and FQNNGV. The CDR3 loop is CASSLLGELEFF.

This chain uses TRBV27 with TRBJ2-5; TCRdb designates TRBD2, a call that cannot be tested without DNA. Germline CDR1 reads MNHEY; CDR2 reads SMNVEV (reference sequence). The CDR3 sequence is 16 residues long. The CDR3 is CASSHNPAFFGETQYF.

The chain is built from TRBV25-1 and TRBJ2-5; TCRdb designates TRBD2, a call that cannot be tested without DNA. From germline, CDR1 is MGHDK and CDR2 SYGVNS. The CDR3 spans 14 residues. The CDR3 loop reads CASKASGSWETQYF.

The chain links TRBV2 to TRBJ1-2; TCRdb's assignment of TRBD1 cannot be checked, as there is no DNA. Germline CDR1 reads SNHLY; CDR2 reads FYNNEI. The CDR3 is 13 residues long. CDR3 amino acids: CASSEQGGDGYTF.

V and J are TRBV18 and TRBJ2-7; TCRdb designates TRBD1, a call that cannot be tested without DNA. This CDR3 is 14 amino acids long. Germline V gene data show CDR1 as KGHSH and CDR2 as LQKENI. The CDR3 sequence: CASTPGQLSYEQYF.

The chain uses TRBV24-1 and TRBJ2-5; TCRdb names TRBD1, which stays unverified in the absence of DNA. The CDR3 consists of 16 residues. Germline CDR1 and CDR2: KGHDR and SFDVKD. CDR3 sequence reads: CATSDQGQSWQETQYF.

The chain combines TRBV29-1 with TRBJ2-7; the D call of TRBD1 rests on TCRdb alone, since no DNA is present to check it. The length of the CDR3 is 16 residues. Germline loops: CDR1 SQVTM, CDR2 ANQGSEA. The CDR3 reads CSVEGPPGGAGYEQYF.

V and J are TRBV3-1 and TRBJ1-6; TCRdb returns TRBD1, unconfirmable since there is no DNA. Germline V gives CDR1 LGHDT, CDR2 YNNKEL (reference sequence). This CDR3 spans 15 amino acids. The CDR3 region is CASSPGQEYNSPLHF.

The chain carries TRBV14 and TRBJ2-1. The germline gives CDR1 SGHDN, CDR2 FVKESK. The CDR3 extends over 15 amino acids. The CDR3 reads CASSQDASSYNEQFF. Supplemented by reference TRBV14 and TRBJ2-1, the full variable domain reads EAGVTQFPSHSVIEKGQTVTLRCDPISGHDNLYWYRRVMGKEIKFLLHFVKESKQDESGMPNNRFLAERTGGTYSTLKVQPAELEDSGVYFCASSQDASSYNEQFFGPGTRLTVL.

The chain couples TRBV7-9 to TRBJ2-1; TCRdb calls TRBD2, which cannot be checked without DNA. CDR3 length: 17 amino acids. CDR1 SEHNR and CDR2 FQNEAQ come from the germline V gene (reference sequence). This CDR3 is CASSNRGTSGAYNEQFF.

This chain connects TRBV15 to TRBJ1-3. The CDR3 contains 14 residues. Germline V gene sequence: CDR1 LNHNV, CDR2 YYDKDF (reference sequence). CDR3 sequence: CATRSRASGNTIYF.